These T cell receptor beta chains were read from a single sample in a study of cytomegalovirus exposure and HLA in healthy donors. This table comes from immunoSEQ multiplex PCR, and its TCRdb copy is limited to in-frame clones, with some not included. The data show under 200,000 clones, 81% seen once. Sequencing was performed on PBMCs. Receptors originate from a man aged 45-65 years in good health and CMV-seronegative. Both conserved end residues are part of each CDR3. The D gene is left open where the match is weak. The size field is filled for only some rows; it gives once, few, many or a size class.

D gene: .; J gene: TRBJ2-2; V gene: TRBV4-3; clone size: .; CDR3 DNA: TGCGCCAGCAGCCAAGACTATTCGACCGGGGAGCTGTTTTTT; CDR3 protein: CASSQDYSTGELFF
D gene: TRBD1; J gene: TRBJ2-1; V gene: TRBV29-1; clone size: .; CDR3 DNA: TGCAGCGCGGGACAGGGAGTCGCAGAGCAGTTCTTC; CDR3 protein: CSAGQGVAEQFF
D gene: .; J gene: TRBJ2-2; V gene: TRBV5-6; clone size: .; CDR3 DNA: TGTGCCAGCAGCCACAGTCCGCAGCGGCCCGGGGAGCTGTTTTTT; CDR3 protein: CASSHSPQRPGELFF
D gene: .; J gene: TRBJ2-1; V gene: TRBV21-1; clone size: .; CDR3 DNA: TGTGCCAGCAGCAAAGATCACCGCGACACTGAGCAGTTCTTC; CDR3 protein: CASSKDHRDTEQFF
D gene: TRBD1; J gene: TRBJ1-3; V gene: TRBV7-2; clone size: .; CDR3 DNA: TGTGCCAGCGGCCGTCAGGGACAGACCTCTGGAAACACCATATATTTT; CDR3 protein: CASGRQGQTSGNTIYF
D gene: .; J gene: TRBJ1-5; V gene: TRBV5-5; clone size: once; CDR3 DNA: TGTGCCAGCAGCTTGGGCTATGCAGGGTTTGTTAATCAGCCCCAGCATTTT; CDR3 protein: CASSLGYAGFVNQPQHF
D gene: .; J gene: TRBJ1-6; V gene: TRBV9; clone size: .; CDR3 DNA: TGTGCCAGCAGTGCAGGGGCGCATAATTCACCCCTCCACTTT; CDR3 protein: CASSAGAHNSPLHF
D gene: TRBD1; J gene: TRBJ2-2; V gene: TRBV7-7; clone size: .; CDR3 DNA: TGTGCTAGCCGCGGGGGGACAGGGGGCTCGGCCGGGGAGCTGTTTTTT; CDR3 protein: CASRGGTGGSAGELFF
D gene: .; J gene: TRBJ1-1; V gene: TRBV27; clone size: .; CDR3 DNA: TGTGCCAGCAGGCTCACACAGAACATGAACACTGAAGCTTTCTTT; CDR3 protein: CASRLTQNMNTEAFF
D gene: .; J gene: TRBJ1-4; V gene: TRBV30; clone size: .; CDR3 DNA: TGTGCCTGGGCGGCAACTAATGAAAAACTGTTTTTT; CDR3 protein: CAWAATNEKLFF
D gene: .; J gene: TRBJ2-2; V gene: TRBV7-2; clone size: .; CDR3 DNA: TGTGCCAGCAGCTTCGCCCAACAGAGCCGGGAGCTGTTTTTT; CDR3 protein: CASSFAQQSRELFF
D gene: TRBD1; J gene: TRBJ2-2; V gene: TRBV5-6; clone size: .; CDR3 DNA: TGTGCCAGCAGCGGGGACAGCTACACCGGGGAGCTGTTTTTT; CDR3 protein: CASSGDSYTGELFF
D gene: .; J gene: TRBJ1-1; V gene: TRBV2; clone size: .; CDR3 DNA: TGTGCCAGCATGGGCGTACAGGAAACTGAAGCTTTCTTT; CDR3 protein: CASMGVQETEAFF
D gene: .; J gene: TRBJ2-5; V gene: TRBV5-6; clone size: .; CDR3 DNA: TGTGCCAGCGAAAGAGACAGGAAAGAGACCCAGTACTTC; CDR3 protein: CASERDRKETQYF
D gene: .; J gene: TRBJ2-2; V gene: TRBV4-3; clone size: .; CDR3 DNA: TGCGCCAGCAGCCAAGCTTGGGGTGGTCAGGGGTGGAAGGACGGGGAGCTGTTTTTT; CDR3 protein: CASSQAWGGQGWKDGELFF
D gene: TRBD1; J gene: TRBJ2-3; V gene: TRBV4-3; clone size: .; CDR3 DNA: TGCGCCAGCAGCCACGCAGGGGGCGTTCATAGCACAGATACGCAGTATTTT; CDR3 protein: CASSHAGGVHSTDTQYF
D gene: .; J gene: TRBJ1-1; V gene: TRBV6-5; clone size: .; CDR3 DNA: TGTGCCAGCAGTACGCGGGCCATCGCAGGCACTGAAGCTTTCTTT; CDR3 protein: CASSTRAIAGTEAFF
D gene: .; J gene: TRBJ1-2; V gene: TRBV6-1; clone size: .; CDR3 DNA: TGTGCCAGCAGTGAAGATGTTGGCAGATCCTTTGGCTACACCTTC; CDR3 protein: CASSEDVGRSFGYTF
D gene: .; J gene: TRBJ2-1; V gene: TRBV20-1; clone size: .; CDR3 DNA: TGCAGTGCTAGTGGCGGGTGGGATGAGTTCTTC; CDR3 protein: CSASGGWDEFF
D gene: TRBD2; J gene: TRBJ2-7; V gene: TRBV7-2; clone size: .; CDR3 DNA: TGTGCCAGCAGCACCGAGGGAGGGCACGAGCAGTACTTC; CDR3 protein: CASSTEGGHEQYF
D gene: .; J gene: TRBJ1-2; V gene: TRBV18; clone size: few; CDR3 DNA: TGTGCCAGCTCACCAGGCTCAGGACAGACTTTGGATGGCTACACCTTC; CDR3 protein: CASSPGSGQTLDGYTF
D gene: TRBD2; J gene: TRBJ2-3; V gene: TRBV5-6; clone size: few; CDR3 DNA: TGTGCCAGCAGCTTACCTAGCGGGGGAGGGGGAGATACGCAGTATTTT; CDR3 protein: CASSLPSGGGGDTQYF
D gene: .; J gene: TRBJ2-3; V gene: TRBV9; clone size: few; CDR3 DNA: TGTGCCAGCAGCGTAGGCTACACAGATACGCAGTATTTT; CDR3 protein: CASSVGYTDTQYF
D gene: .; J gene: TRBJ2-3; V gene: TRBV21-1; clone size: .; CDR3 DNA: TGTGCCAGCAGCTTTCCGGGACAGAGAGAAACAGATACGCAGTATTTT; CDR3 protein: CASSFPGQRETDTQYF
D gene: TRBD1; J gene: TRBJ1-5; V gene: TRBV19; clone size: .; CDR3 DNA: TGTGCCAGTAGTATAGTTCGCGGGACAGGGAAAGTTCTTAGCAATCAGCCCCAGCATTTT; CDR3 protein: CASSIVRGTGKVLSNQPQHF
D gene: .; J gene: TRBJ2-7; V gene: TRBV5-1; clone size: .; CDR3 DNA: TGCGCCAGCAGCTTGGACGGGTATGGCGAGCAGTACTTC; CDR3 protein: CASSLDGYGEQYF
D gene: TRBD1; J gene: TRBJ2-3; V gene: TRBV7-2; clone size: .; CDR3 DNA: TGTGCCAGCAGCTTTGGGACAGGGAAGTTACAAGATACGCAGTATTTT; CDR3 protein: CASSFGTGKLQDTQYF
D gene: TRBD1; J gene: TRBJ2-7; V gene: TRBV5-6; clone size: .; CDR3 DNA: TGTGCCAGCAGCCCGGGACAGCTTTACGAGCAGTACTTC; CDR3 protein: CASSPGQLYEQYF
D gene: .; J gene: TRBJ1-2; V gene: TRBV4-1; clone size: .; CDR3 DNA: TGCGCCAGCAGCCAAGATTACGAGGGTTATGGCTACACCTTC; CDR3 protein: CASSQDYEGYGYTF
D gene: .; J gene: TRBJ1-4; V gene: TRBV7-8; clone size: .; CDR3 DNA: TGTGCCAGCAGCTTAGGAGGATTCTGGGAAAAACTGTTTTTT; CDR3 protein: CASSLGGFWEKLFF
D gene: .; J gene: TRBJ1-1; V gene: TRBV27; clone size: .; CDR3 DNA: TGTGCCAGCAGAGACCAGGGTAACACTGAAGCTTTCTTT; CDR3 protein: CASRDQGNTEAFF
D gene: TRBD1; J gene: TRBJ1-2; V gene: TRBV7-9; clone size: .; CDR3 DNA: TGTGCCAGCAGCTTCAAGACCGGGACAGAGAGCGGCTACACCTTC; CDR3 protein: CASSFKTGTESGYTF
D gene: TRBD1; J gene: TRBJ1-5; V gene: TRBV18; clone size: .; CDR3 DNA: TGTGCCAGCTCACCACCTGGCAGGGGGCTGGATCAGCCCCAGCATTTT; CDR3 protein: CASSPPGRGLDQPQHF
D gene: .; J gene: TRBJ1-1; V gene: TRBV7-2; clone size: .; CDR3 DNA: TGTGCCAGCAGCCCTTACATTAACACTGAAGCTTTCTTT; CDR3 protein: CASSPYINTEAFF
D gene: .; J gene: TRBJ2-4; V gene: TRBV28; clone size: .; CDR3 DNA: TGTGCCAGCACCGAAACAGGGACAGCCAAAAACATTCAGTACTTC; CDR3 protein: CASTETGTAKNIQYF
D gene: .; J gene: TRBJ1-6; V gene: TRBV7-2; clone size: .; CDR3 DNA: TGTGCCAGCAGCTTAGCGCGTTCACCCCTCCACTTT; CDR3 protein: CASSLARSPLHF
D gene: .; J gene: TRBJ2-7; V gene: TRBV9; clone size: .; CDR3 DNA: TGTGCCAGCAGCGCAGACGGACATACCTACGAGCAGTACTTC; CDR3 protein: CASSADGHTYEQYF
D gene: .; J gene: TRBJ2-7; V gene: TRBV5-1; clone size: .; CDR3 DNA: TGCGCCAGCAGCTCGGCCGGAAGTGGCGGCTACGAGCAGTACTTC; CDR3 protein: CASSSAGSGGYEQYF
D gene: .; J gene: TRBJ1-1; V gene: TRBV19; clone size: .; CDR3 DNA: TGTGCCAGTAGTATTAGCTTGAACACTGAAGCTTTCTTT; CDR3 protein: CASSISLNTEAFF
D gene: TRBD1; J gene: TRBJ1-5; V gene: TRBV27; clone size: .; CDR3 DNA: TGTGCCAGCAGTTCGGACAGGGACTTTACTCAGCCCCAGCATTTT; CDR3 protein: CASSSDRDFTQPQHF
D gene: .; J gene: TRBJ2-7; V gene: TRBV7-2; clone size: .; CDR3 DNA: TGTGCCAGCAGCTTAGGGGGACTCTACGAGCAGTACTTC; CDR3 protein: CASSLGGLYEQYF
D gene: .; J gene: TRBJ1-1; V gene: TRBV5-1; clone size: .; CDR3 DNA: TGCGCCAGCAGCCCCCGAACAGGGAACGAGGGCACTGAAGCTTTCTTT; CDR3 protein: CASSPRTGNEGTEAFF
D gene: .; J gene: TRBJ2-2; V gene: TRBV7-7; clone size: .; CDR3 DNA: TGTGCCAGCAGCCCGCGGGCCGCTGGGGCCGGGGAGCTGTTTTTT; CDR3 protein: CASSPRAAGAGELFF
D gene: TRBD1; J gene: TRBJ1-4; V gene: TRBV5-1; clone size: .; CDR3 DNA: TGCGCCAGCAGCCAGGGGGCGGGTGAAAAACTGTTTTTT; CDR3 protein: CASSQGAGEKLFF
D gene: .; J gene: TRBJ2-7; V gene: TRBV7-9; clone size: .; CDR3 DNA: TGTGCCAGCAGCTTAGTTTGGTTCCGGGGAATTAGAGCGTCCTACGAGCAGTACTTC; CDR3 protein: CASSLVWFRGIRASYEQYF
D gene: .; J gene: TRBJ1-1; V gene: TRBV7-3; clone size: few; CDR3 DNA: TGTGCCAGCAGCGGGGCAGGGAACACTGAAGCTTTCTTT; CDR3 protein: CASSGAGNTEAFF
D gene: .; J gene: TRBJ2-3; V gene: TRBV12-5; clone size: .; CDR3 DNA: TGTGCTAGTGGTTTGGGGCAGGGGCCAGATACGCAGTATTTT; CDR3 protein: CASGLGQGPDTQYF
D gene: .; J gene: TRBJ1-6; V gene: TRBV6-5; clone size: .; CDR3 DNA: TGTGCCAGCAGTCTAGTTGGCCCCTATGATTCACCCCTCCACTTT; CDR3 protein: CASSLVGPYDSPLHF
D gene: TRBD1; J gene: TRBJ1-5; V gene: TRBV7-8; clone size: .; CDR3 DNA: TGTGCCAGCAGCTTGGGGACAGACTGGCCCCAGCATTTT; CDR3 protein: CASSLGTDWPQHF
D gene: .; J gene: TRBJ1-5; V gene: TRBV27; clone size: .; CDR3 DNA: TGTGCCAGCAGTTTAAGACAGGTTGGACAGCCCCAGCATTTT; CDR3 protein: CASSLRQVGQPQHF
D gene: TRBD2; J gene: TRBJ2-3; V gene: TRBV5-1; clone size: .; CDR3 DNA: TGCGCCAGCAGCTTGTTTGGGACTAGCGGGGCCGATACGCAGTATTTT; CDR3 protein: CASSLFGTSGADTQYF